These T cell receptor beta chains were read from a single sample in a study of blood T cell repertoires in COVID-19. Using immunoSEQ multiplex PCR, the repertoire was profiled, and TCRdb retains in-frame clones only, with some absent. The sample carries 250,000 to 350,000 clones, roughly 88% recorded once. What was sequenced was peripheral blood. The receptors stem from a woman between 45 and 60 years old with acute or convalescent COVID-19. The CDR3 runs from the conserved cysteine through the conserved F or W. The order of the fields is J gene, V gene, D gene, CDR3 length, clone size, CDR3 protein, CDR3 DNA. The D gene is left open where the match is weak. Size values are once, few and many counts, or a class for expanded clones, and some rows have none.

TRBJ2-7 | TRBV7-2 | - | 14 | once | CASSPTGSPYEQYF | TGTGCCAGCAGCCCCACAGGGTCCCCCTACGAGCAGTACTTC
TRBJ2-7 | TRBV2 | TRBD1 | 12 | - | CASSGQGYEQYF | TGTGCCAGCAGTGGACAGGGTTACGAGCAGTACTTC
TRBJ1-2 | TRBV28 | - | 14 | - | CASSIQGFLDGYTF | TGTGCCAGCAGTATTCAGGGATTCCTTGATGGCTACACCTTC
TRBJ2-2 | TRBV19 | - | 15 | - | CASSTYSSDTGELFF | TGTGCCAGTAGTACCTACAGCTCTGACACCGGGGAGCTGTTTTTT
TRBJ2-5 | TRBV7-2 | TRBD1 | 13 | once | CASSSDRVETQYF | TGTGCCAGCAGCTCGGACAGGGTGGAGACCCAGTACTTC
TRBJ2-1 | TRBV11-3 | TRBD2 | 13 | - | CASSPTSDNEQFF | TGTGCCAGCAGCCCGACTAGCGACAATGAGCAGTTCTTC
TRBJ2-7 | TRBV11-2 | TRBD1 | 14 | - | CASSLADRGFEQYF | TGTGCCAGCAGCTTAGCAGACAGGGGCTTCGAGCAGTACTTC
TRBJ1-1 | TRBV21-1 | - | 18 | - | CASSTLRDSDGGNTEAFF | TGTGCCAGCAGCACCCTCCGGGACTCCGACGGAGGGAACACTGAAGCTTTCTTT
TRBJ1-5 | TRBV2 | TRBD1 | 14 | - | CASSRTGGNQPQHF | TGTGCCAGCAGTAGGACAGGGGGCAATCAGCCCCAGCATTTT
TRBJ2-3 | TRBV10-3 | TRBD2 | 16 | - | CAISGRAGGTTDTQYF | TGTGCCATCAGTGGTCGGGCGGGGGGGACCACAGATACGCAGTATTTT
TRBJ1-1 | TRBV25-1 | - | 14 | - | CASSQQGMNTEAFF | TGTGCCAGCAGTCAACAGGGCATGAACACTGAAGCTTTCTTT
TRBJ2-2 | TRBV24-1 | TRBD2 | 14 | - | CATRGLVNTGELFF | TGTGCCACCAGGGGACTAGTGAACACCGGGGAGCTGTTTTTT
TRBJ2-7 | TRBV10-3 | - | 14 | - | CAISDLDSPYEQYF | TGTGCCATCAGTGATTTGGACTCGCCCTACGAGCAGTACTTC
TRBJ2-3 | TRBV18 | TRBD2 | 16 | - | CASSQGTSGSTDTQYF | TGTGCCAGCTCACAAGGGACTAGCGGGAGTACAGATACGCAGTATTTT
TRBJ1-1 | TRBV5-5 | TRBD1 | 15 | - | CASSLVGGQGASAFF | TGTGCCAGCAGCTTGGTAGGTGGACAGGGGGCTTCAGCTTTCTTT
TRBJ1-3 | TRBV5-1 | - | 15 | few | CASSWGEPSGNTIYF | TGCGCCAGCAGTTGGGGGGAGCCCTCTGGAAACACCATATATTTT
TRBJ1-1 | TRBV18 | TRBD1 | 14 | - | CASSPRTGLFEAFF | TGTGCCAGCTCACCACGGACAGGGTTGTTTGAAGCTTTCTTT
TRBJ1-4 | TRBV7-9 | - | 16 | - | CASSLSVTGPNEKLFF | TGTGCCAGCAGCTTAAGTGTTACAGGGCCCAATGAAAAACTGTTTTTT
TRBJ1-6 | TRBV19 | TRBD1 | 17 | - | CASSIDPTGMGNSPLHF | TGTGCCAGTAGTATAGACCCGACAGGGATGGGGAATTCACCCCTCCACTTT
TRBJ2-7 | TRBV28 | TRBD1 | 15 | - | CASSRTGTGDYEQYF | TGTGCCAGCAGCCGAACCGGGACAGGGGACTACGAGCAGTACTTC
TRBJ2-7 | TRBV2 | - | 13 | once | CASMASASYEQYF | TGTGCCAGCATGGCTAGCGCGTCCTACGAGCAGTACTTC
TRBJ2-2 | TRBV29-1 | TRBD1 | 13 | - | CSAGTGWRGELFF | TGCAGCGCCGGGACAGGATGGCGCGGGGAGCTGTTTTTT
TRBJ1-1 | TRBV9 | - | 13 | - | CASSNGQYTEAFF | TGTGCCAGCAGCAACGGACAGTACACTGAAGCTTTCTTT
TRBJ2-1 | TRBV11-2 | - | 15 | - | CASSTRDVAVNEQFF | TGTGCCAGCAGCACCCGCGACGTGGCGGTCAATGAGCAGTTCTTC
TRBJ2-7 | TRBV5-1 | TRBD2 | 15 | - | CASSSAPGLADEQYF | TGCGCCAGCAGCTCAGCCCCGGGACTAGCGGACGAGCAGTACTTC
TRBJ2-1 | TRBV6-5 | - | 15 | - | CASSQQTSSYNEQFF | TGTGCCAGCAGCCAACAGACTAGCTCCTACAATGAGCAGTTCTTC
TRBJ1-1 | TRBV9 | - | 13 | few | CASSKTRNTEAFF | TGTGCCAGCAGCAAGACACGGAACACTGAAGCTTTCTTT
TRBJ1-1 | TRBV2 | - | 12 | - | CASSVRGTEAFF | TGTGCCAGCAGCGTAAGGGGCACTGAAGCTTTCTTT
TRBJ2-2 | TRBV5-1 | TRBD1 | 14 | - | CASSRGQGTGELFF | TGCGCCAGCAGCCGCGGACAGGGAACCGGGGAGCTGTTTTTT
TRBJ1-2 | TRBV28 | - | 16 | - | CASTGLSTGANYGYTF | TGTGCCAGCACCGGACTCTCGACAGGAGCTAACTATGGCTACACCTTC
TRBJ1-1 | TRBV28 | - | 13 | - | CASSGARGTEAFF | TGTGCCAGCAGTGGGGCCCGGGGGACTGAAGCTTTCTTT
TRBJ2-2 | TRBV9 | TRBD2 | 19 | - | CASSVGLAGWGGNTGELFF | TGTGCCAGCAGCGTAGGGCTAGCGGGATGGGGGGGAAACACCGGGGAGCTGTTTTTT
TRBJ2-2 | TRBV10-3 | TRBD1 | 15 | - | CAISKGQGNTGELFF | TGTGCCATCAGCAAAGGACAGGGGAACACCGGGGAGCTGTTTTTT
TRBJ2-7 | TRBV6-5 | TRBD1 | 14 | - | CASRQSRTGDEQYF | TGTGCCAGCAGACAATCAAGGACAGGGGACGAGCAGTACTTC
TRBJ2-1 | TRBV27 | - | 14 | - | CASTPPGGLGEQFF | TGTGCCAGCACCCCCCCCGGAGGGCTGGGTGAGCAGTTCTTC
TRBJ2-7 | TRBV28 | - | 14 | - | CASSATGSSYEQYF | TGTGCCAGCAGTGCCACAGGTTCCTCCTACGAGCAGTACTTC
TRBJ2-1 | TRBV6-4 | TRBD2 | 15 | few | CASSEGLAEYNEQFF | TGTGCCAGCAGCGAGGGACTAGCGGAATACAATGAGCAGTTCTTC
TRBJ2-1 | TRBV5-4 | - | 16 | few | CASSNKRLVNSNEQFF | TGTGCCAGCAGCAACAAACGACTAGTCAACTCCAATGAGCAGTTCTTC
TRBJ1-5 | TRBV28 | TRBD1 | 18 | - | CASSYGGTGWASNQPQHF | TGTGCCAGCAGTTATGGGGGGACAGGGTGGGCGAGCAATCAGCCCCAGCATTTT
TRBJ2-3 | TRBV15 | - | 15 | - | CATSRESSLADTQYF | TGTGCCACCAGCAGAGAGAGTAGTTTGGCAGATACGCAGTATTTT
TRBJ2-3 | TRBV12-3/TRBV12-4 | TRBD2 | 11 | once | CASSLGTSPYF | TGTGCCAGCAGTTTGGGGACTAGCCCGTATTTT
TRBJ1-2 | TRBV27 | TRBD1 | 16 | - | CASSWTGGEINYGYTF | TGTGCCAGCAGTTGGACAGGGGGCGAGATCAACTATGGCTACACCTTC
TRBJ2-7 | TRBV13 | - | 14 | - | CASSTRVTSYEQYF | TGTGCCAGCAGTACCCGGGTTACCTCCTACGAGCAGTACTTC
TRBJ2-2 | TRBV7-8 | - | 12 | - | CASSLYVGELFF | TGTGCCAGCAGCTTATATGTCGGGGAGCTGTTTTTT
TRBJ2-3 | TRBV19 | TRBD1 | 13 | - | CASRATGMNTQYF | TGTGCCAGTAGGGCGACAGGGATGAATACGCAGTATTTT
TRBJ2-7 | TRBV6-2/TRBV6-3 | - | 14 | once | CASSYFGGSYEQYF | TGTGCCAGCAGTTATTTTGGCGGTTCCTACGAGCAGTACTTC
TRBJ1-2 | TRBV11-2 | - | 15 | - | CASSLAGEGAYGYTF | TGTGCCAGCAGCTTAGCAGGGGAAGGGGCCTATGGCTACACCTTC
TRBJ2-3 | TRBV18 | TRBD2 | 18 | - | CASSPRLAGKGGTDTQYF | TGTGCCAGCTCACCCAGACTAGCGGGTAAGGGTGGCACAGATACGCAGTATTTT
TRBJ2-5 | TRBV4-1 | - | 14 | - | CASSQASMEMPQYF | TGCGCCAGCAGCCAAGCTTCGATGGAGATGCCCCAGTACTTC
TRBJ2-1 | TRBV6-1 | TRBD2 | 16 | - | CASSDSGTRDYNEQFF | TGTGCCAGCAGTGATAGCGGGACTAGGGACTACAATGAGCAGTTCTTC
TRBJ1-3 | TRBV18 | TRBD1 | 17 | - | CASSPQTGTVSGNTIYF | TGTGCCAGCTCACCACAAACGGGGACAGTCTCTGGAAACACCATATATTTT
TRBJ1-3 | TRBV19 | TRBD1 | 15 | - | CASSSGQGFGNTIYF | TGTGCCAGTAGTTCGGGACAGGGGTTTGGAAACACCATATATTTT
TRBJ2-1 | TRBV19 | TRBD2 | 15 | - | CASSIDPGRAHEQFF | TGTGCCAGTAGTATAGACCCCGGGAGGGCCCATGAGCAGTTCTTC
TRBJ1-4 | TRBV6-2/TRBV6-3 | - | 13 | - | CASSPTGRAKLFF | TGTGCCAGCAGCCCGACCGGGAGGGCAAAACTGTTTTTT
TRBJ2-5 | TRBV5-1 | TRBD2 | 16 | once | CASRPAGLAGGGAQYF | TGCGCCAGCAGACCCGCGGGACTAGCGGGAGGAGGGGCCCAGTACTTC